This TCR beta chain was identified during a study of T cells in localized non-small cell lung cancer. Produced via immunoSEQ multiplex PCR; TCRdb's table is partial and in-frame only. The data contain fewer than 35,000 clones, roughly nine tenths of them singletons. To note about this clone: Its specificity is not known.

Germline V gene sequence: CDR1 SGHRS, CDR2 YFSETQ. This CDR3 has 15 residues. The J segment lost 4 bases and the V segment lost 0 bases, leaving 1 base of the junction unmatched. Study-wide results and caveats: T cell clonality was highest in uninvolved adjacent lung, above tumor.

The clonotype comes from a female donor aged 60 or older with stage I lung adenocarcinoma. The chain has TRBV5-1 and TRBJ2-2, with 9 positions matching TRBD2. This material consisted of peripheral blood, taken before any cancer treatment. CDR3 protein: CASSLDSGSTGELFF. The CDR3 DNA follows: TGCGCCAGCAGCTTGGATAGCGGGAGCACCGGGGAGCTGTTTTTT. The full variable domain, its missing parts supplied by reference TRBV5-1 and TRBJ2-2, is KAGVTQTPRYLIKTRGQQVTLSCSPISGHRSVSWYQQTPGQGLQFLFEYFSETQRNKGNFPGRFSGRQFSNSRSEMNVSTLELGDSALYLCASSLDSGSTGELFFGEGSRLTVL.